These 27 T cell receptor beta chains share one sample of origin, sequenced in a study of blood T cell repertoires in COVID-19. Here immunoSEQ multiplex PCR was the method, and the copy in TCRdb shows in-frame clones only, minus some. The sample shows about 48,000 clones, more than 85% of them seen only once. The specimen sequenced was PBMCs or T cells enriched from blood (not recorded which). These receptors came from a woman aged 45 to 65 who had recovered from COVID-19.

The chain combines TRBV6-5 with TRBJ1-2, with 9 positions matching TRBD1. The V gene end was trimmed by 6 bases and the J gene end by 2 bases; junction bases not matched to a gene: 4. The length of the CDR3 is 14 residues. CDR1 is MNHEY and CDR2 is SVGAGI in the germline V gene. This chain's CDR3 is CASRKGTGNYGYTF. As DNA, the CDR3 is TGTGCCAGCAGAAAAGGGACAGGGAACTATGGCTACACCTTC.

This sequence joins TRBV7-2 and TRBJ2-1; TRBD2 is a possible D gene (5 bases). Per germline, CDR1 SGHTA and CDR2 FQGNSA. The CDR3 is 15 amino acids. The V gene lost 5 bases and the J gene lost 6 bases, with 17 bases spanning the gap. Written as DNA, the CDR3 is TGTGCCAGCAGCCCCTGGAGAACTAGTACCAATGAGCAGTTCTTC. Protein: CASSPWRTSTNEQFF.

The genes are TRBV3-1 (or the pseudogene TRBV3-2) and TRBJ1-1, with 8 bases lining up with TRBD1. The CDR3 runs to 15 residues. Germline assignment: CDR1 LGHDT and CDR2 YNNKEL (reference sequence). V lost 4 bases to trimming and J lost 1 base; unmatched junction nucleotides: 5. The CDR3 protein is CASSPRDRQNTEAFF. CDR3 bases: TGTGCCAGCAGCCCGCGGGACAGGCAGAACACTGAAGCTTTCTTT.

The chain is built from TRBV2 and TRBJ1-2; possible D gene TRBD1, 5 bases. The CDR3 is made up of 13 amino acids. Trimming pared 7 bases from V and 1 base from J, leaving 10 bases between. Germline V CDR1 and CDR2: SNHLY, FYNNEI. CDR3 sequence reads: CASTTQVNYGYTF. The CDR3 bases are TGTGCCAGCACAACACAGGTTAACTATGGCTACACCTTC.

This chain links TRBV2 with TRBJ2-3; D is perhaps TRBD2 (5 bases). CDR1 and CDR2 (germline): SNHLY, FYNNEI. The V gene lost 7 bases and the J gene lost 6 bases, with 17 bases spanning the gap. The CDR3 is 14 amino acids. CDR3 sequence: CASTRAQAGDTQYF. CDR3 nucleotide sequence: TGTGCCAGCACTCGGGCGCAGGCGGGCGATACGCAGTATTTT.

This clone showed up just a few times. This chain links TRBV6-1 with TRBJ1-1; D possibly corresponds to TRBD1 (6 bases). CDR3 length: 14 amino acids. The V and J ends lost 3 bases and 7 bases respectively, with 15 bases between them. Per germline, CDR1 MNHNS and CDR2 SASEGT. CDR3 in amino acids: CASSDHQGIREAFF. For the CDR3, the DNA is TGTGCCAGCAGTGACCATCAGGGGATCCGTGAAGCTTTCTTT.

The rearrangement links TRBV6-5 to TRBJ1-1; D might be TRBD1 (5 bases). This CDR3 is 13 amino acids long. The V gene's germline CDR1 is MNHEY and CDR2 SVGAGI. V shed 10 bases and J shed 1 base, with 13 bases lying between them. The CDR3 sequence: CATQGFANTEAFF. CDR3 coding DNA: TGTGCCACCCAGGGTTTCGCGAACACTGAAGCTTTCTTT.

This clone was seen only once. V is TRBV2 and J is TRBJ1-1; D remains ambiguous. Germline assignment: CDR1 SNHLY and CDR2 FYNNEI. The CDR3 is made up of 13 amino acids. V was clipped by 8 bases and J by 0 bases, with 10 bases between them. In nucleotides, the CDR3 is TGTGCCAGCGGAAACAGTCTGAACACTGAAGCTTTCTTT. Translated, it gives CASGNSLNTEAFF.

J is TRBJ2-7 and V is TRBV12-3 or TRBV12-4, with a tentative D call TRBD1 (6 bases). The CDR3 covers 12 residues. Trimming stripped 6 bases from V and 3 bases from J, with 9 bases between. The CDR3: CASREQGYEQYF. The DNA of the CDR3 is TGTGCCAGCAGGGAACAGGGCTACGAGCAGTACTTC.

The CDR3 bases are TGTGCCAGCAGTCCTCATACTAGCGGGAGAGCTGTCCCAGATACGCAGTATTTT. It specifies CASSPHTSGRAVPDTQYF. The J gene is TRBJ2-3, the V gene TRBV4-2; 11 bases are a match to TRBD2. This CDR3 has 18 amino acids. The V gene end was trimmed by 6 bases and the J gene end by 4 bases; junction bases not matched to a gene: 15. Germline V gives CDR1 LGHNA, CDR2 YNFKEQ.

The J gene is TRBJ2-2, the V gene TRBV28; D is possibly TRBD2 (5 bases). Trimming removed 7 bases at V and 5 bases at J, with 17 bases between. The germline V gene encodes CDR1 MDHEN and CDR2 SYDVKM. The CDR3 length is 15 residues. The CDR3 is CASIPKPRGTGELFF. For the CDR3, the DNA is TGTGCCAGCATCCCCAAGCCCCGGGGAACCGGGGAGCTGTTTTTT.

V and J are TRBV9 and TRBJ1-2; TRBD1 matches at 7 bases. J gave up 2 bases and V 0 bases, and 7 bases lay outside the gene matches. CDR3 size: 16 residues. Germline loops: CDR1 SGDLS, CDR2 YYNGEE. CDR3 in amino acids: CASSVAAGGQNYGYTF. CDR3 nucleotide sequence: TGTGCCAGCAGCGTAGCGGCGGGGGGACAGAACTATGGCTACACCTTC.

The rearrangement joins TRBV10-3 to TRBJ2-7; 7 bases agree with TRBD2. This CDR3 has 14 amino acids. Germline V gene lookup returns CDR1 ENHRY and CDR2 SYGVKD. Germline trimming cut 6 bases from V and 2 bases from J; bases unmatched to any gene: 7. The CDR3 loop reads CAIRPRSGTYEQYF. CDR3 coding DNA: TGTGCCATCAGGCCCAGAAGCGGGACCTACGAGCAGTACTTC.

This chain uses TRBV11-2 with TRBJ2-3; 12 bases fit TRBD2. Germline assignment: CDR1 SGHAT and CDR2 FQNNGV. This CDR3 has 16 residues. Unmatched junction bases numbered 2, after V lost 2 bases and J lost 2 bases. CDR3 loop: CASSLLAGGLTDTQYF. CDR3 nucleotide sequence: TGTGCCAGCAGCTTACTAGCGGGGGGGCTCACAGATACGCAGTATTTT. The full variable domain, with the rest looked up from reference TRBV11-2 and TRBJ2-3, is EAGVAQSPRYKIIEKRQSVAFWCNPISGHATLYWYQQILGQGPKLLIQFQNNGVVDDSQLPKDRFSAERLKGVDSTLKIQPAKLEDSAVYLCASSLLAGGLTDTQYFGPGTRLTVL.

This chain connects TRBV3-1 (or the pseudogene TRBV3-2) to TRBJ1-4; 8 nucleotides align to TRBD1. The CDR3 extends over 15 amino acids. V was pared by 3 bases and J by 5 bases, with 5 bases of the junction left unmatched. Germline V lookup: CDR1 LGHDT, CDR2 YNNKEL (reference sequence). This CDR3 reads CASSHLDRANEKLFF. The CDR3 DNA reads as TGTGCCAGCAGCCACCTGGACAGGGCCAATGAAAAACTGTTTTTT.

This clone was detected a few times. The V call is TRBV7-6, the J call TRBJ2-7; 10 bases align to TRBD2. J lost 2 bases, V lost 6 bases, and 7 bases had no gene match. This CDR3 is 15 amino acids long. The germline V gene encodes CDR1 SGHVS and CDR2 FNYEAQ. The DNA for the CDR3 is TGTGCCAGCAGTACGAGCGGGGGGGAACCCTACGAGCAGTACTTC. It encodes CASSTSGGEPYEQYF.

The chain is built from TRBV7-2 and TRBJ2-1, with D perhaps TRBD2 (5 bases). CDR1 is SGHTA and CDR2 is FQGNSA in the germline V gene. The V end lost 5 bases, the J end lost 0 bases, and 17 bases lay between the germline ends. This CDR3 has 17 amino acids. The CDR3 nucleotides are TGTGCCAGCAGCCGTCTCGGCGCTGGGAGCTCCTACAATGAGCAGTTCTTC. Encoded protein: CASSRLGAGSSYNEQFF.

The chain recombines TRBV4-1 with TRBJ2-2; TRBD1 might be the D (5 bases). With 4 bases removed from V and 0 bases from J, the gap between germline ends came to 15 bases. Germline values: CDR1 MGHRA, CDR2 YSYEKL. CDR3 length equals 17 residues. The CDR3 region is CASSLFLDSANTGELFF. CDR3 coding DNA: TGCGCCAGCAGCCTTTTCCTAGACAGCGCGAACACCGGGGAGCTGTTTTTT.

The chain links TRBV5-5 to TRBJ1-5, with 9 bases fitting TRBD1. Germline CDR1 reads SGHKS; CDR2 reads YYEKEE (reference sequence). CDR3 length equals 15 residues. The junction had 4 bases not matched to a gene; V was cut back by 3 bases and J by 3 bases. CDR3 residues: CASSSQGASNQPQHF. CDR3 DNA sequence: TGTGCCAGCAGCTCACAGGGGGCTTCCAATCAGCCCCAGCATTTT.

The rearrangement links TRBV3-1 (or the pseudogene TRBV3-2) to TRBJ1-4; tentative D call: TRBD1 (5 bases). CDR1 and CDR2 (germline): LGHDT, YNNKEL (reference sequence). The CDR3 extends over 16 amino acids. The V end lost 4 bases, the J end lost 1 base, and 13 bases lay between the germline ends. CDR3 in amino acids: CASSLRGGGTNEKLFF. The CDR3 bases are TGTGCCAGCAGCCTAAGAGGCGGGGGAACTAATGAAAAACTGTTTTTT.

The chain joins TRBV6-5 to TRBJ2-4, with 11 bases lining up with TRBD2. Trimming cost V 4 bases and J 6 bases; bases outside gene matches: 8. The CDR3 runs to 16 residues. CDR1 MNHEY and CDR2 SVGAGI come from the germline V gene. The CDR3 reads CASSSTLAGEGNIQYF. DNA for the CDR3: TGTGCCAGCAGTTCGACACTAGCGGGAGAGGGAAACATTCAGTACTTC.

The CDR3 sequence: CASSQGFAGPRYGYTF. CDR3 in DNA: TGTGCCAGCAGCCAAGGATTCGCAGGGCCTCGCTATGGCTACACCTTC. The V gene is TRBV7-9, the J gene TRBJ1-2; weak D call: TRBD1 (5 bases). CDR3 size: 16 residues. Germline V CDR1 and CDR2: SEHNR, FQNEAQ (reference sequence). V was cut by 5 bases and J by 4 bases, with 20 bases left in between.

The rearrangement links TRBV11-1 to TRBJ1-6; possible D gene TRBD1, 5 bases. Germline CDR1 reads SGHAT; CDR2 reads FQDESV (reference sequence). V was clipped by 5 bases and J by 8 bases, with 10 bases between them. The CDR3 totals 13 residues. CDR3 bases: TGTGCCAGCAGCCTGGAAGGGGATTCACCCCTCCACTTT. Protein sequence: CASSLEGDSPLHF.

The V and J genes are TRBV11-2 and TRBJ1-6; 8 bases align to TRBD1. The germline V gene encodes CDR1 SGHAT and CDR2 FQNNGV. CDR3 size: 17 residues. J was trimmed by 9 bases and V by 1 base; bases with no gene match: 11. The CDR3 DNA sequence: TGTGCCAGCAGCTTAGTTGGAGGCGGACAGGGAGGTTCACCCCTCCACTTT. Translating gives CASSLVGGGQGGSPLHF.

The chain combines TRBV28 with TRBJ2-2; possibly TRBD2 for D (6 bases). This CDR3 region has 14 residues. V was shortened by 3 bases and J by 4 bases, with 9 bases between the two germline ends. The V gene's germline CDR1 is MDHEN and CDR2 SYDVKM. The CDR3 sequence is CASSFGGVTGELFF. Here the CDR3 DNA reads TGTGCCAGCAGTTTTGGAGGGGTCACCGGGGAGCTGTTTTTT.

This clone was observed a handful of times. This rearrangement joins TRBV7-9 to TRBJ1-1; 12 bases are a match to TRBD1. J lost 1 base, V lost 5 bases, and 8 bases had no gene match. The V gene's germline CDR1 is SEHNR and CDR2 FQNEAQ (reference sequence). The CDR3 runs 17 residues. CDR3 DNA sequence: TGTGCCAGCAGCATCGGGACAGGGGGCAGGAGGAACACTGAAGCTTTCTTT. Its translation: CASSIGTGGRRNTEAFF.

CDR3 residues: CASSYFDGDRRHEKLFF. In DNA, the CDR3 is TGTGCCAGCAGTTATTTTGATGGGGACAGACGGCATGAAAAACTGTTTTTT. The V and J genes are TRBV6-2 or TRBV6-3 and TRBJ1-4, with 7 bases that match TRBD1. The CDR3 contains 17 residues. J gave up 6 bases and V 3 bases, and 13 bases lay outside the gene matches. Germline V gene sequence: CDR1 MNHEY, CDR2 SVGEGT.